A selection of T cell receptor beta chains follows, all from one sample in a study of blood T cells in healthy people across ages. TCRdb called the 5' RACE reads again in MiXCR, with one record for every CDR3 protein. The table shows roughly 1,700,000 distinct CDR3 sequences, with 28% occurring only once. Sequenced: blood. Every receptor here comes from a woman aged 25 to 39 in good health. The CDR3 runs from the conserved cysteine through the conserved F or W. Each record gives: D gene, CDR3 length, clone size, J gene, V gene, CDR3 DNA, CDR3 protein. The D gene is left open where the match is weak. Size values are once, few and many counts, or a class for expanded clones, and some rows have none.

D: NA
length: 12
size: many
J: TRBJ2-3
V: TRBV12-3/TRBV12-4
DNA: TGTGCCAGCAGTCAGACTAAGGATACGCAGTATTTT
CDR3: CASSQTKDTQYF

D: NA
length: 14
size: once
J: TRBJ2-1
V: TRBV20-1
DNA: TGCAGTGCTGAAGAGGCCCAGCAAGTCGGGGAGCAGTTCTTC
CDR3: CSAEEAQQVGEQFF

D: NA
length: 13
size: many
J: TRBJ2-6
V: TRBV7-3
DNA: TGTGCCAGCAGCGGCTCTGGGGCCAACGTCCTGACTTTC
CDR3: CASSGSGANVLTF

D: TRBD1
length: 14
size: few
J: TRBJ2-7
V: TRBV30
DNA: TGTGCCCAAGGGTTCGGACAGGGGATCTACGAGCAGTACTTC
CDR3: CAQGFGQGIYEQYF

D: NA
length: 13
size: few
J: TRBJ2-7
V: TRBV27
DNA: TGTACCAGCAGTTTTGGGCAGGGGAACGAGCAGTACTTC
CDR3: CTSSFGQGNEQYF

D: NA
length: 16
size: NA
J: TRBJ2-3
V: TRBV4-1
DNA: TGCGCCAGCAGCCAAGTGTCGGGGTCAGGCACAGATACGCAGTATTTT
CDR3: CASSQVSGSGTDTQYF

D: TRBD1
length: 14
size: many
J: TRBJ1-5
V: TRBV28
DNA: TGTGCCAGCAGTCAGACAGGGCGGAATCAGCCCCAGCATTTT
CDR3: CASSQTGRNQPQHF

D: NA
length: 14
size: many
J: TRBJ2-4
V: TRBV6-5
DNA: TGTGCCAGCAGCCGTGGTCTAGCCCGGGACATTCAGTACTTC
CDR3: CASSRGLARDIQYF

D: NA
length: 14
size: few
J: TRBJ2-7
V: TRBV5-5
DNA: TGTGCCAGCAGCTTTTCGGGATTGGGGTTCGAGCAGTACTTC
CDR3: CASSFSGLGFEQYF

D: TRBD1
length: 14
size: many
J: TRBJ2-7
V: TRBV20-1
DNA: TGCAGTGCCAAGGGGACAGGGGGCTCCTACGAGCAGTACTTC
CDR3: CSAKGTGGSYEQYF

D: TRBD1
length: 16
size: NA
J: TRBJ1-6
V: TRBV12-3/TRBV12-4
DNA: TGTGCCAGCAGTCCTCTAGTGGGACAGGGCTATTCACCCCTCCACTTT
CDR3: CASSPLVGQGYSPLHF

D: TRBD1
length: 14
size: NA
J: TRBJ2-5
V: TRBV20-1
DNA: TGCAGTGCCGGACAGGGGGTCGGGGGGGAAACCCAGTACTTC
CDR3: CSAGQGVGGETQYF

D: TRBD2
length: 14
size: many
J: TRBJ2-1
V: TRBV7-2
DNA: TGTGCCAGCAGCTTAGGACTAGCCCTAAATGAGCAGTTCTTC
CDR3: CASSLGLALNEQFF

D: NA
length: 17
size: NA
J: TRBJ2-1
V: TRBV24-1
DNA: TGTGCCACCAGTGATGCCTCGCGGGGAAGGTCCTACAATGAGCAGTTCTTC
CDR3: CATSDASRGRSYNEQFF

D: TRBD2
length: 14
size: many
J: TRBJ2-5
V: TRBV29-1
DNA: TGCAGCACTTCCGGGGCTAGAGCGGGGGAGACCCAGTACTTC
CDR3: CSTSGARAGETQYF

D: NA
length: 15
size: NA
J: TRBJ2-7
V: TRBV6-1
DNA: TGTGCCAGCAGTCCGAGTTACGGCAGCTCCTACGAGCAGTACTTC
CDR3: CASSPSYGSSYEQYF

D: NA
length: 14
size: NA
J: TRBJ1-5
V: TRBV12-3/TRBV12-4
DNA: TGTCCCAGCAGTCCATGGGACCGCAATCAGCCCCAGCATTTT
CDR3: CPSSPWDRNQPQHF

D: NA
length: 16
size: few
J: TRBJ2-5
V: TRBV9
DNA: TGTGCCAGCAGCGCACCCCGGGGGGACACTAAAGAGACCCAGTACTTC
CDR3: CASSAPRGDTKETQYF

D: NA
length: 16
size: few
J: TRBJ2-1
V: TRBV2
DNA: TGTGCCAGCAGTCCTCGGAGAGCGGGCCTGGGGGATGAGCAGTTCTTC
CDR3: CASSPRRAGLGDEQFF

D: NA
length: 16
size: NA
J: TRBJ2-6
V: TRBV12-3/TRBV12-4
DNA: TGTGCCAGCGGCCGAACAGGGCAATCTGGGGCCAACGTCCTGACTTTC
CDR3: CASGRTGQSGANVLTF

D: NA
length: 14
size: NA
J: TRBJ1-2
V: TRBV20-1
DNA: TGCAGTGCCACCACCGGGGGTTCTAACTATGGCTACACCTTC
CDR3: CSATTGGSNYGYTF

D: TRBD1
length: 14
size: few
J: TRBJ1-2
V: TRBV29-1
DNA: TGCAGCGTTGAAGATCGGGACAGAGATGGGGGCTACACCTTC
CDR3: CSVEDRDRDGGYTF

D: NA
length: 16
size: NA
J: TRBJ2-2
V: TRBV5-1
DNA: TGCGCCAGCAGCTTGGCCGGGGGACTTAACACCGGGGAGCTGTTTTTT
CDR3: CASSLAGGLNTGELFF

D: NA
length: 14
size: NA
J: TRBJ2-7
V: TRBV12-3/TRBV12-4
DNA: TGTGCCAGCAGAAAGCGGACAGCGGACTACGAGCAGTACTTC
CDR3: CASRKRTADYEQYF

D: TRBD1
length: 18
size: NA
J: TRBJ1-2
V: TRBV9
DNA: TGTGCCAGCAGCGTAGTACTAAATGGGGGACAGGGTCATGATGGCTACACCTTC
CDR3: CASSVVLNGGQGHDGYTF

D: NA
length: 14
size: NA
J: TRBJ2-1
V: TRBV20-1
DNA: TGCAGTGCTAGAGGTGGGGGGATCAACAATGAGCAGTTCTTC
CDR3: CSARGGGINNEQFF

D: NA
length: 13
size: many
J: TRBJ1-2
V: TRBV28
DNA: TGTGCCAGCAGCCCGGGAGGGTTCTATGGCTACACCTTC
CDR3: CASSPGGFYGYTF

D: NA
length: 13
size: NA
J: TRBJ2-1
V: TRBV20-1
DNA: TGCAGTGCCCCCCTGTCTCTCTACAATGAGCAGTTCTTC
CDR3: CSAPLSLYNEQFF

D: TRBD1
length: 15
size: many
J: TRBJ2-1
V: TRBV6-2/TRBV6-3
DNA: TGTGCCAGCAGTCCCACAGGGGGCTCCTACAATGAGCAGTTCTTC
CDR3: CASSPTGGSYNEQFF

D: NA
length: 12
size: NA
J: TRBJ1-1
V: TRBV4-1
DNA: TGCGCCAGCAGCCATATTTCAGGTTCGGGTTTCTTT
CDR3: CASSHISGSGFF

D: TRBD1
length: 14
size: NA
J: TRBJ1-1
V: TRBV19
DNA: TGTGCCAGTACCTTACAGGGGGTTGAGACTGAAGCTTTCTTT
CDR3: CASTLQGVETEAFF

D: TRBD2
length: 21
size: NA
J: TRBJ2-1
V: TRBV20-1
DNA: TGCAGAGTTTATAAGGGTAGAGGACTAGCGGGAGGTGGGAGCTCCTACAATGAGCAGTTCTTC
CDR3: CRVYKGRGLAGGGSSYNEQFF

D: NA
length: 15
size: few
J: TRBJ2-7
V: TRBV7-8
DNA: TGTGCCAGCAGCTTAGGGCTAGCGTCAGTCTACGAGCAGTACTTC
CDR3: CASSLGLASVYEQYF

D: TRBD1
length: 14
size: NA
J: TRBJ1-1
V: TRBV29-1
DNA: TGCAGCGTCGGATGGGACAGAATGAACACTGAAGCTTTCTTT
CDR3: CSVGWDRMNTEAFF

D: NA
length: 15
size: few
J: TRBJ2-5
V: TRBV7-2
DNA: TGTGCCAGCAGCCGGGGGACACGTGGACAAGAGACCCAGTACTTC
CDR3: CASSRGTRGQETQYF

D: NA
length: 16
size: NA
J: TRBJ1-2
V: TRBV10-2
DNA: TGCGCCAGCAGTGCTGGGTTGGTCGGCCCTAACTATGGCTACACCTTC
CDR3: CASSAGLVGPNYGYTF

D: TRBD1
length: 14
size: many
J: TRBJ1-2
V: TRBV12-3/TRBV12-4
DNA: TGTGCCAGCAGCGACAGGGGCGCTTCCTATGGCTACACCTTC
CDR3: CASSDRGASYGYTF

D: TRBD2
length: 20
size: NA
J: TRBJ2-4
V: TRBV20-1
DNA: TGCAGTGCTTTCCCGACCACTAGCGGGGCGAAACCCTTAGCCAAAAACATTCAGTACTTC
CDR3: CSAFPTTSGAKPLAKNIQYF

D: TRBD2
length: 20
size: many
J: TRBJ2-7
V: TRBV4-1
DNA: TGCGCCAGCAGCCAATTGGGTTCTAGCGGGGGGGCCCCCTCCTTGTACGAGCAGTACTTC
CDR3: CASSQLGSSGGAPSLYEQYF

D: NA
length: 13
size: NA
J: TRBJ2-7
V: TRBV11-3
DNA: TGTGCCAGCAGCTTCAGGGGGGGCGAGGAGCAGTACTTC
CDR3: CASSFRGGEEQYF

D: NA
length: 14
size: NA
J: TRBJ1-4
V: TRBV3-1
DNA: TGTGCCGGCAGCCAGGGACAAGATAATGAAAAACTGTTTTTT
CDR3: CAGSQGQDNEKLFF

D: NA
length: 13
size: few
J: TRBJ2-5
V: TRBV30
DNA: TGTGCCTGGTGGTCCGGGTTCCAAGAGACCCAGTACTTC
CDR3: CAWWSGFQETQYF

D: NA
length: 15
size: few
J: TRBJ2-3
V: TRBV5-1
DNA: TGCGCCAGCAGCTTCCGACCCTCAGGCGCAGATACGCAGTATTTT
CDR3: CASSFRPSGADTQYF

D: NA
length: 16
size: NA
J: TRBJ2-7
V: TRBV4-1
DNA: TGCGCCAGCAGCCAAGATCCTCAGGGGAATACCTACGAGCAGTACTTC
CDR3: CASSQDPQGNTYEQYF

D: NA
length: 13
size: NA
J: TRBJ2-1
V: TRBV20-1
DNA: TGCAGTGCGCCGCCCCGGGACGCTCTTGAGCAGTTCTTC
CDR3: CSAPPRDALEQFF

D: NA
length: 13
size: NA
J: TRBJ2-1
V: TRBV28
DNA: TGTGCCAGCAGTACACGACTAGTTAGTGAGCAGTTCTTC
CDR3: CASSTRLVSEQFF

D: NA
length: 13
size: many
J: TRBJ2-7
V: TRBV5-1
DNA: TGCGCCAGCGCCAGGGGGGACTCCTACGAGCAGTACTTC
CDR3: CASARGDSYEQYF

D: NA
length: 12
size: NA
J: TRBJ1-1
V: TRBV29-1
DNA: TGCAGCGTTGCTCACGGGGACACTGAAGCTTTCTTT
CDR3: CSVAHGDTEAFF

D: TRBD2
length: 16
size: NA
J: TRBJ2-5
V: TRBV5-1
DNA: TGCGCCAGCAGCTTGGTTTCGGGGGGGCCTGACAATGAGCAGTACTTC
CDR3: CASSLVSGGPDNEQYF

D: NA
length: 16
size: few
J: TRBJ2-1
V: TRBV3-1
DNA: TGTGCCAGCAGCCAAGCCCCTCCAGGGCAGACCAATGAGCAGTTCTTC
CDR3: CASSQAPPGQTNEQFF